Each of the 9 T cell receptor beta chains below was sequenced from the same sample in a study of shared clonotypes between healthy human individuals. Repertoires were generated with immunoSEQ multiplex PCR, while TCRdb's copy carries only in-frame clones and drops some. The sample records 2,500,000 or so clones, about nine tenths being singletons. Sequencing was performed on naive CD4+ T cells from PBMCs. Indicated subset: CD45RA+ positively selected. All receptors come from a man between 18 and 35 years old in good health. Some clones in this sample may be carry-over from other donors' samples.

The chain combines TRBV29-1 with TRBJ1-1, with a tentative D call TRBD1 (5 bases). V was cut by 2 bases and J by 4 bases, with 17 bases left in between. Germline CDR1 and CDR2: SQVTM and ANQGSEA. The CDR3 loop spans 15 amino acids. CDR3 amino acids: CSVETTLQVTTEAFF. The CDR3 bases are TGCAGCGTTGAAACTACTTTACAGGTGACCACTGAAGCTTTCTTT.

The chain has TRBV5-6 and TRBJ2-3; D not certain. There are 15 residues in the CDR3. Trimming removed 2 bases from V and 0 bases from J, with 10 bases in between. The V gene's germline CDR1 is SGHDT and CDR2 YYEEEE. The CDR3 reads CASSFIPTSTDTQYF. CDR3 coding DNA: TGTGCCAGCAGCTTTATCCCGACTAGCACAGATACGCAGTATTTT. Filled out from reference TRBV5-6 and TRBJ2-3, the complete variable domain reads DAGVTQSPTHLIKTRGQQVTLRCSPKSGHDTVSWYQQALGQGPQFIFQYYEEEERQRGNFPDRFSGHQFPNYSSELNVNALLLGDSALYLCASSFIPTSTDTQYFGPGTRLTVL.

CDR3 DNA: TGTGCCAGCAGCAACCGGGACTGGGCCTACGAGCAGTACTTC. Translation gives CASSNRDWAYEQYF. The chain combines TRBV6-1 with TRBJ2-7; weak D call: TRBD2 (6 bases). The CDR3 is made up of 14 amino acids. V was clipped by 6 bases and J by 2 bases, with 14 bases between them. Germline CDR1 MNHNS, CDR2 SASEGT.

This rearrangement joins TRBV9 to TRBJ1-1; 12 bases are a match to TRBD1. CDR3 length equals 17 residues. V was pared by 3 bases and J by 1 base, with 7 bases of the junction left unmatched. CDR1 and CDR2 from the germline V gene are SGDLS and YYNGEE. The CDR3 loop is CASSGPGTGGRNTEAFF. CDR3 DNA sequence: TGTGCCAGCAGCGGGCCCGGGACAGGGGGCCGGAACACTGAAGCTTTCTTT.

This clone was picked up one time. The chain combines TRBV9 with TRBJ2-2; 7 nucleotides match TRBD2. The J segment lost 8 bases and the V segment lost 2 bases, leaving 15 bases of the junction unmatched. Germline V gene data show CDR1 as SGDLS and CDR2 as YYNGEE. CDR3 length: 17 amino acids. This CDR3 is CASSVSSGTRPAGELFF. The CDR3 bases are TGTGCCAGCAGCGTCTCTAGCGGCACCCGACCGGCGGGGGAGCTGTTTTTT.

The V gene is TRBV27, the J gene TRBJ2-7; 10 bases agree with TRBD2. V dropped 4 bases and J dropped 4; count of bases not matched to a gene: 4. CDR1 is MNHEY and CDR2 is SMNVEV in the germline V gene (reference sequence). CDR3 length: 14 amino acids. The CDR3: CASSSGLAVYEQYF. The CDR3 DNA follows: TGTGCCAGCAGTTCCGGACTAGCGGTATACGAGCAGTACTTC.

The chain links TRBV7-2 to TRBJ1-3; TRBD1 aligns across 9 bases. J gave up 4 bases and V 6 bases, and 13 bases lay outside the gene matches. The CDR3 has 17 amino acids. The V gene's germline CDR1 is SGHTA and CDR2 FQGNSA. The CDR3 bases are TGTGCCAGCAGGCCACGCCTACAGGGGGCTCCAGGAAACACCATATATTTT. Translating gives CASRPRLQGAPGNTIYF.

CDR3 nucleotides: TGTGCCAGCAGTTTCCCCCCTTCCGGGAACTACGAAGAGACCCAGTACTTC. Translating gives CASSFPPSGNYEETQYF. J is TRBJ2-5 and V is TRBV28, with D maybe TRBD2 (5 bases). The CDR3 has 17 residues. The ends were cut back, 3 bases at V and 3 bases at J, with 20 bases in the middle. Germline CDR1 reads MDHEN; CDR2 reads SYDVKM.

The V gene is TRBV28, the J gene TRBJ2-7; 8 nucleotides align to TRBD2. The germline CDR1 and CDR2 sequences are MDHEN and SYDVKM. The CDR3 totals 16 residues. J was trimmed by 0 bases and V by 5 bases; bases with no gene match: 9. CDR3 residues: CASSPPAGGGSYEQYF. The CDR3 nucleotides read TGTGCCAGCAGTCCCCCGGCCGGGGGGGGCTCCTACGAGCAGTACTTC.